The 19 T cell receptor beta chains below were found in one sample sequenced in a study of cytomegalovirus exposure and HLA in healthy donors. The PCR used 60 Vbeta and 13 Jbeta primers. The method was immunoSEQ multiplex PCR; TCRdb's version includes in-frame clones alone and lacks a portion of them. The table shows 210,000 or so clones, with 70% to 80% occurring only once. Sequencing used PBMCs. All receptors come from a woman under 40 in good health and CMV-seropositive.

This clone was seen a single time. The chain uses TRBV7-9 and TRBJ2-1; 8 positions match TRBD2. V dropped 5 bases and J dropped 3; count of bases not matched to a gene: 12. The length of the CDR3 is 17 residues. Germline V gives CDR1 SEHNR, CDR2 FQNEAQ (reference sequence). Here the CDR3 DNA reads TGTGCCAGCAGCGCCTGGACTAGCAGGAGGGTCTACAATGAGCAGTTCTTC. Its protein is CASSAWTSRRVYNEQFF.

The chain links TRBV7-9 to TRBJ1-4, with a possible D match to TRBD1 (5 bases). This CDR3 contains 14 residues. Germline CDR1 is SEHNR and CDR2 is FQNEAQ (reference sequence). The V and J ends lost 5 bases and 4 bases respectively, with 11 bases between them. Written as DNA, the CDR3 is TGTGCCAGCAGCCGAAGGGGTCTTAATGAAAAACTGTTTTTT. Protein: CASSRRGLNEKLFF.

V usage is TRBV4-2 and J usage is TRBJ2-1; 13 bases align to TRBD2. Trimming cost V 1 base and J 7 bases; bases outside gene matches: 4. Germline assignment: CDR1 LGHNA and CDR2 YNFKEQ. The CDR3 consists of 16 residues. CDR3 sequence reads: CASSQGGGLAGNEQFF. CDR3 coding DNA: TGTGCCAGCAGCCAAGGGGGGGGACTAGCGGGAAATGAGCAGTTCTTC.

The CDR3 here is CASSLERQVYGYTF. DNA for the CDR3: TGCGCCAGCAGCTTGGAGCGACAGGTCTATGGCTACACCTTC. The chain couples TRBV5-1 to TRBJ1-2, with D perhaps TRBD1 (6 bases). The CDR3 runs 14 residues. Trimming stripped 0 bases from V and 4 bases from J, with 10 bases between. Germline V gene lookup returns CDR1 SGHRS and CDR2 YFSETQ.

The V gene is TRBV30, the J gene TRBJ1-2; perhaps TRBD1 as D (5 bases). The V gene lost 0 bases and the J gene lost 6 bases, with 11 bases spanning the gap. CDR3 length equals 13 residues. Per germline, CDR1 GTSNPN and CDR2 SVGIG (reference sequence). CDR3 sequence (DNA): TGTGCCTGGAGTGTAATGGGGGGGGATGGCTACACCTTC. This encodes CAWSVMGGDGYTF.

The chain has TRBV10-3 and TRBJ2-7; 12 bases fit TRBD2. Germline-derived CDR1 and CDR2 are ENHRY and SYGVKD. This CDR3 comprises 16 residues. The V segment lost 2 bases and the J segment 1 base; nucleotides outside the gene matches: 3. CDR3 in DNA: TGTGCCATCAGTGAGAGACTAGCGGGAGAGTCCTACGAGCAGTACTTC. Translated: CAISERLAGESYEQYF.

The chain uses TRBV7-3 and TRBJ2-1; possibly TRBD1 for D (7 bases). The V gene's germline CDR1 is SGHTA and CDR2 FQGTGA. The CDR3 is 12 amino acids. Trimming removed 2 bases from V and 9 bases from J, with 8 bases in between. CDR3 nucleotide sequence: TGTGCCAGCAGCTTACAGGGGGGTGAGCAGTTCTTC. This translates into CASSLQGGEQFF.

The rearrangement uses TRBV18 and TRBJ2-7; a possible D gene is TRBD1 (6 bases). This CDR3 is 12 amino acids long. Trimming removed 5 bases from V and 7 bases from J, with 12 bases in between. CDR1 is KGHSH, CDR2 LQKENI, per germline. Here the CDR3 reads CASSGYGQEQYF. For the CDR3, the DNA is TGTGCCAGCTCAGGCTACGGACAGGAGCAGTACTTC.

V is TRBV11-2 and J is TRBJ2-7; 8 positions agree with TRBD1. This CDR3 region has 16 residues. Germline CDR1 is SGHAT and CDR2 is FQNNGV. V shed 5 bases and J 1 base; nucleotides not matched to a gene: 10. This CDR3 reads CASSAIRTGNSYEQYF. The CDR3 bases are TGTGCCAGCAGCGCCATTAGGACAGGGAATTCCTACGAGCAGTACTTC.

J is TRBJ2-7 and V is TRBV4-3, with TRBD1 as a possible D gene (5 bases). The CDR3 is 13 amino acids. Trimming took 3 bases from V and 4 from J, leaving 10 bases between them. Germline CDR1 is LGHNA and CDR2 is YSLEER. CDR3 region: CASSQTDRYEQYF. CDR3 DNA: TGCGCCAGCAGCCAGACAGACCGATACGAGCAGTACTTC.

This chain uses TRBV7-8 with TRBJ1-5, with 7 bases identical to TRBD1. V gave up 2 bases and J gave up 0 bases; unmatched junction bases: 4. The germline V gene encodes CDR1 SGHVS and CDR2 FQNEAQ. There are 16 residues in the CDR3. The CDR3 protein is CASSLSTGLSNQPQHF. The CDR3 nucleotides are TGTGCCAGCAGCTTATCGACAGGGCTTAGCAATCAGCCCCAGCATTTT.

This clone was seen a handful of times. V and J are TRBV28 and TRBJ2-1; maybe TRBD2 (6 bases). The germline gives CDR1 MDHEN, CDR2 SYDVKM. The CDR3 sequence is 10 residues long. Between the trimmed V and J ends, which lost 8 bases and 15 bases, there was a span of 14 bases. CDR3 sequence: CASQLGEAFF. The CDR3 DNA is TGTGCCAGCCAGTTAGGGGAGGCGTTCTTC. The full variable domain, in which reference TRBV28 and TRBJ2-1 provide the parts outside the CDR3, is DVKVTQSSRYLVKRTGEKVFLECVQDMDHENMFWYRQDPGLGLRLIYFSYDVKMKEKGDIPEGYSVSREKKERFSLILESASTNQTSMYLCASQLGEAFFGPGTRLTVL.

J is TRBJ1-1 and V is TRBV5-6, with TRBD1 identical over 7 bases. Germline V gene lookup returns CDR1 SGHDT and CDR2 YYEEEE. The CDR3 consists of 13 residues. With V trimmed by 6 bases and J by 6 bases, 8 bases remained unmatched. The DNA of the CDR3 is TGTGCCAGCATCACGACAGGGTTGGCTGAAGCTTTCTTT. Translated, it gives CASITTGLAEAFF.

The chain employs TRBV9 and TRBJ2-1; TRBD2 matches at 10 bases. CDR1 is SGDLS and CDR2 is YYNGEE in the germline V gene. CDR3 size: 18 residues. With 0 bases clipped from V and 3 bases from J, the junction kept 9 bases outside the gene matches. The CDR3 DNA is TGTGCCAGCAGCGTAGGGCCGGGGGGACTAGCGAACTACAATGAGCAGTTCTTC. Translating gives CASSVGPGGLANYNEQFF.

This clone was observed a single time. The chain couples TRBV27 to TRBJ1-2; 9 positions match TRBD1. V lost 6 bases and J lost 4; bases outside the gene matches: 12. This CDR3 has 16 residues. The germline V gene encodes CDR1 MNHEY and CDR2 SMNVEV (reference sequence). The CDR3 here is CASRATGTGSIYGYTF. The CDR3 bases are TGTGCCAGCAGGGCTACCGGGACAGGGTCAATCTATGGCTACACCTTC.

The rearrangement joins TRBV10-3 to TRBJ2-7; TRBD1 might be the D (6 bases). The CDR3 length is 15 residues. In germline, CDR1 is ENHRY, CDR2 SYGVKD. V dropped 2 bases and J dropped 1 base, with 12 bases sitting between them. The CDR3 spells CAISEETGFSYEQYF. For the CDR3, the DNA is TGTGCCATCAGTGAGGAGACAGGATTTTCCTACGAGCAGTACTTC.

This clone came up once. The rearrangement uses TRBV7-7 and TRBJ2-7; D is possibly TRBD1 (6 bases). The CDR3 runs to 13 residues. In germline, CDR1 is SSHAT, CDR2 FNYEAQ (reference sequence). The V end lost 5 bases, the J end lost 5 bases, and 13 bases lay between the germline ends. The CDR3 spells CASSIDRLHEQYF. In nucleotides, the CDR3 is TGTGCCAGCAGCATAGACAGGCTCCACGAGCAGTACTTC.

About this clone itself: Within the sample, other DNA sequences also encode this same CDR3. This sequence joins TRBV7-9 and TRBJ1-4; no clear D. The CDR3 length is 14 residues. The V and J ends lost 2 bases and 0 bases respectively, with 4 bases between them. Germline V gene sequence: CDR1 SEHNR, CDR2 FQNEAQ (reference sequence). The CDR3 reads CASSLTATNEKLFF. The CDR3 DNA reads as TGTGCCAGCAGCTTAACGGCAACTAATGAAAAACTGTTTTTT.

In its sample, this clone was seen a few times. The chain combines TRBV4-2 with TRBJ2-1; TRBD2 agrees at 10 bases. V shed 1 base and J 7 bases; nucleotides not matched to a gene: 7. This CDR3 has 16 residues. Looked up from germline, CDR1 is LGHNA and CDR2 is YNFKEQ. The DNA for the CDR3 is TGTGCCAGCAGCCAAGGGGAAGCGGGGGGGCGGAATGAGCAGTTCTTC. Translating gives CASSQGEAGGRNEQFF.